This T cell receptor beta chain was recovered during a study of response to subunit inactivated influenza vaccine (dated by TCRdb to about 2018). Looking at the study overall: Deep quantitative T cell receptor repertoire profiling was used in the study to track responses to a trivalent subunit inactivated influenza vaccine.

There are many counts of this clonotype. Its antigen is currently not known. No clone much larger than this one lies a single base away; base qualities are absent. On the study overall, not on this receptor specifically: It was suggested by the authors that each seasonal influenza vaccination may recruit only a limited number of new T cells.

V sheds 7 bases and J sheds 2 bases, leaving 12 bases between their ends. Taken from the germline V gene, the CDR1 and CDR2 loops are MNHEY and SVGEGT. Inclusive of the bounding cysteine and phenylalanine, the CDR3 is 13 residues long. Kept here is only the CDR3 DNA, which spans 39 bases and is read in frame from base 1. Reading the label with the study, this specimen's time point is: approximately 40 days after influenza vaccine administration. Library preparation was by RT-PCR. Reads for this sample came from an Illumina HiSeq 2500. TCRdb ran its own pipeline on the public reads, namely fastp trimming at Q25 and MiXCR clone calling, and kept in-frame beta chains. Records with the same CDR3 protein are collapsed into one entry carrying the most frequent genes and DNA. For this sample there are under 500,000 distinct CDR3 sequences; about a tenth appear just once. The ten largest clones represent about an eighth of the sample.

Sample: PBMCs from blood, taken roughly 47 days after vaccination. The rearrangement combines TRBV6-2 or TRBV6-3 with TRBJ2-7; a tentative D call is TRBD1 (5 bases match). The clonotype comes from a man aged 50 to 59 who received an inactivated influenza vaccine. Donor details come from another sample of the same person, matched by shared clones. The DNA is TGTGCCAGCACCTGGACACCTGCCTACGAGCAGTACTTC. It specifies CASTWTPAYEQYF.